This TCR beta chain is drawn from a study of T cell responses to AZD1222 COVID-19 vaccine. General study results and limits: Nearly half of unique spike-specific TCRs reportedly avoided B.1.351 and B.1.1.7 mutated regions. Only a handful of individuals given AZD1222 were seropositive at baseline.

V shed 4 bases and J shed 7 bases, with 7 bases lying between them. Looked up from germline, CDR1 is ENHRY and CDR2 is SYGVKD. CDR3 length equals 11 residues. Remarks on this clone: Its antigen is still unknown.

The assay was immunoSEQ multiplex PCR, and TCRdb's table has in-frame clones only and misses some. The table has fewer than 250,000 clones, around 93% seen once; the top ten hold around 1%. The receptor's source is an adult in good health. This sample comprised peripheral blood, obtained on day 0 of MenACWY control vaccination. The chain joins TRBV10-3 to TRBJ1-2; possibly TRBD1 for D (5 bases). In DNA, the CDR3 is TGTGCCATCAGTGTGGGGCTTGGCTACACCTTC. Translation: CAISVGLGYTF.